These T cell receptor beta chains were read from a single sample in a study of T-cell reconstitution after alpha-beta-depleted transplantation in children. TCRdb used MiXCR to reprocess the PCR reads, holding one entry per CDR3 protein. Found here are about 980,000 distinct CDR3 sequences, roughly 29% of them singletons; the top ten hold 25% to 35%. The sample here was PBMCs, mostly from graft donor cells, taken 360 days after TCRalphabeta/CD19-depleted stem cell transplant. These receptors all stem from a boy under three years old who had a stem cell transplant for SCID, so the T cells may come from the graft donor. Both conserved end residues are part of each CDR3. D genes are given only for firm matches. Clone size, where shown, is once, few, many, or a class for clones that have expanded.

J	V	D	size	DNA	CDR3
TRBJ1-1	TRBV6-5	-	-	TGTGCCAGCAGTTACAGGGGCTGGGTCGCTCCGAACACTGAAGCTTTCTTT	CASSYRGWVAPNTEAFF
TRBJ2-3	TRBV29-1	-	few	TGCAGCGTTAAGGGGCATACAGATACGCAGTATTTT	CSVKGHTDTQYF
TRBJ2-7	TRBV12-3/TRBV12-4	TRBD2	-	TGTGCCAGCAGTTTCATGTCCGCAGGGAGGGACCGCGAGCAGTACTTC	CASSFMSAGRDREQYF
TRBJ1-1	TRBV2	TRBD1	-	TGTGCCAGCAGAGAGACAGGGGCGTACACTGAAGCTTTCTTT	CASRETGAYTEAFF
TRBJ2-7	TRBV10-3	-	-	TGTGCCATCAGTGAGGGGGTCCAGAAGGGGTTTGAGCAGTACTTC	CAISEGVQKGFEQYF
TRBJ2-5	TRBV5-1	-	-	TGCGCCAGCAGCTTGGGTTTAGTAGTGGAGACCCAGTACTTC	CASSLGLVVETQYF
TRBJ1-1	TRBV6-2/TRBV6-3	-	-	TGTGCCAGCAGTTATTCTCCGGGAGGTCCTGAAGCTTTCTTT	CASSYSPGGPEAFF
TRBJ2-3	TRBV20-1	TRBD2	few	TGCAGTGCTAGTCTCGGACTAGCGGGGGGGCCCACGCAGTATTTT	CSASLGLAGGPTQYF
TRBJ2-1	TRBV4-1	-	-	TGCGCCAGCAGCCAGCGACTGATGTACAATGAGCAGTTCTTC	CASSQRLMYNEQFF
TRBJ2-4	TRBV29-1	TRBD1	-	TGCAGCGTTACACAGGGGAGCAAAAACATTCAGTACTTC	CSVTQGSKNIQYF
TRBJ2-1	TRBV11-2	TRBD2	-	TGTGCCAGCAGCCCCGGACTAGCGGGGGCCCGGCCCCTGGGGAATGAGCAGTTCTTC	CASSPGLAGARPLGNEQFF
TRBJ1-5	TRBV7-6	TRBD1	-	TGTGCCAGCAGCTTAGCCACAGGGGGCGGGCAGCCCCAGCATTTT	CASSLATGGGQPQHF
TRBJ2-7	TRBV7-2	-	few	TGTGCCAGCAGCTTAGGGAGAGGGGGTACCGCCTACGAGCAGTACTTC	CASSLGRGGTAYEQYF
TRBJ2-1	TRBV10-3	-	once	TGTGCCATCAGCCGCGGGACCTCAACCTACAATGAGCAGTTCTTC	CAISRGTSTYNEQFF
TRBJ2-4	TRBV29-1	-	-	TGCAGCGTTGAAGATGAGGGGTACGAGGACTTC	CSVEDEGYEDF
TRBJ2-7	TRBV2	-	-	TGTGCCAGCATCATACGCAGTGGCGAGCAGTACTTC	CASIIRSGEQYF
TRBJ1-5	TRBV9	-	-	TGTGCCAGCTCCTCAGGGCCAACTGATCAGCCCCAGCATTTT	CASSSGPTDQPQHF
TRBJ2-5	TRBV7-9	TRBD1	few	TGTGCCAGCAGCCCAAGACAGGGACATGGGGAGACCCAGTACTTC	CASSPRQGHGETQYF
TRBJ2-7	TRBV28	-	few	TGTGCCAGCAGTTTCCCAGGGGGGAATAACGAGCAGTACTTC	CASSFPGGNNEQYF
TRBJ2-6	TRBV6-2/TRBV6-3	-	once	TGTGCCAGCAGCCTCGGGGGCCACAGCTCTGGGGCCAACGTCCTGACTTTC	CASSLGGHSSGANVLTF
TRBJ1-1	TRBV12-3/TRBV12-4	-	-	TGTGCCAGCAGTCTCACAGGGCGGGGGGACACTGAAGCTTTCTTT	CASSLTGRGDTEAFF
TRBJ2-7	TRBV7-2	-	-	TGTGCCAGCAGCCGGGTTTCTGGATACGAGCAGTACTTC	CASSRVSGYEQYF
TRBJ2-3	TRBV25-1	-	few	TGTGCCAGCAGGGGGTGGGGCACAGATACGCAGTATTTT	CASRGWGTDTQYF
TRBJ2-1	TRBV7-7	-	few	TGTGCCAGCAGCTACCGGGCCATAGTGGTTCCCTACAATGAGCAGTTCTTC	CASSYRAIVVPYNEQFF
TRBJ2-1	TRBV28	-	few	TGTGCCAGCAGTTTAGTCGGGGGAGGAATGAATGAGCAGTTCTTC	CASSLVGGGMNEQFF
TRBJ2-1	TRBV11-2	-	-	TGTGCCAGCAGCCGGACAGCCATTACCAATGAGCAGTTCTTC	CASSRTAITNEQFF
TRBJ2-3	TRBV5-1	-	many	TGCGCCAGCAGCTTGGGTGGCACAGATACGCAGTATTTT	CASSLGGTDTQYF
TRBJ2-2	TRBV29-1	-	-	TGCAGCGTTGTTTGGGGGCCCGGGGAGCTGTTTTTT	CSVVWGPGELFF
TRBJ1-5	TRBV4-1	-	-	TGCGCCAGCAGCCAAGATGCGCCGCAGCCCCAGCATTTT	CASSQDAPQPQHF
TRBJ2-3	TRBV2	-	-	TGTGCCAGCAGTCCAGGATTTTCTAGCACAGATACGCAGTATTTT	CASSPGFSSTDTQYF
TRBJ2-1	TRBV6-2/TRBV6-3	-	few	TGTGCCACGCTTGGGGGACGTGAGCAGTTCTTC	CATLGGREQFF
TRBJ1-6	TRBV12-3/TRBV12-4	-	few	TGTGCCAGCACTTCGACAGGACCCCTCCACTTT	CASTSTGPLHF
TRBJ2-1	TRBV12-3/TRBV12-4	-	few	TGTGCCAGCAGGTCCGTAGACGAGCAGTTCTTC	CASRSVDEQFF
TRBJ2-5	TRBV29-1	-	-	TGCAGCGTTGAGGGGTGGAGGGGAAATCCAAAGGAAGAGACCCAGTACTTC	CSVEGWRGNPKEETQYF
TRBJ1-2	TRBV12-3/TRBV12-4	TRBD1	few	TGTGCCAGCAGCCCCTTGGGACAGGGGCGTCTGGATGGCTACACCTTC	CASSPLGQGRLDGYTF
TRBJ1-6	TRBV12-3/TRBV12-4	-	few	TGTGCCAGCAGTTCACAGGGATTCTATAATTCACCCCTCCACTTT	CASSSQGFYNSPLHF
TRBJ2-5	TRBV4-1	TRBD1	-	TGCGCCAGCAGCCAAGGGGTCGCGGGACAGGGATTATGGTGGGAGACCCAGTACTTC	CASSQGVAGQGLWWETQYF
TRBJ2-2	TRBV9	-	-	TGTGCCAGCAGCGTAGGGGCTAATAGGCTCGCGACCACCGGGGAGCTGTTTTTT	CASSVGANRLATTGELFF
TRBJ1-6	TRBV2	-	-	TGTGCCAGCACTCCCGTTCGAGGCGCACAAAATTCACCCCTCCACTTT	CASTPVRGAQNSPLHF
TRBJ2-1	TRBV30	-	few	TGTGCCTGGAGTGTACGGGATGAGCAGTTCTTC	CAWSVRDEQFF
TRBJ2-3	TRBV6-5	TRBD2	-	TGTGCCAGCAGTTCCTTTGCGGGGGGGGGAGATACGCAGTATTTT	CASSSFAGGGDTQYF
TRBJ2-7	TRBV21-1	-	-	TGTGCCAGCAGCAAAGTAGTTCCGTGCGAGCAGTACTTC	CASSKVVPCEQYF
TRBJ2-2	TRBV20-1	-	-	TGCAGTGCTAGAGTCCCCGGGACATTCGGGAACACCGGGGAGCTGTTTTTT	CSARVPGTFGNTGELFF
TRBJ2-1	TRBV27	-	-	TGTGCCAGCAGCGCACCCTCCTACAATGAGCAGTTCTTC	CASSAPSYNEQFF
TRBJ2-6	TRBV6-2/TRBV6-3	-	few	TGTGCCAGCAGTTACGTGGGGAGCTCTGGGGCCAACGTCCTGACTTTC	CASSYVGSSGANVLTF
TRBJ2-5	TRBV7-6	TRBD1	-	TGTGCCAGCAGCCGGACGGGACAGGGTTTTCAAGAGACCCAGTACTTC	CASSRTGQGFQETQYF